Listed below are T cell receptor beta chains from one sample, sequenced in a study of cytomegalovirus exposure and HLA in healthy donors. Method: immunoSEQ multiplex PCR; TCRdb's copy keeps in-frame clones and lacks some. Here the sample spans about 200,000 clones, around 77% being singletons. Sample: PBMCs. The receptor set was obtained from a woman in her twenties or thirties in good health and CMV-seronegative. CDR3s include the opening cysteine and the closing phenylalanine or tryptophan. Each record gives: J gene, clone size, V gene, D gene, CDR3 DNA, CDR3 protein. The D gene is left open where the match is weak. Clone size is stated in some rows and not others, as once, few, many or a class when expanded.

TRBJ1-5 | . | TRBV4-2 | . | TGTGCCAGCAGCCAAGATCAGGGTCAGCCCCAGCATTTT | CASSQDQGQPQHF
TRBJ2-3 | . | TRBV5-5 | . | TGTGCCAGCCGTCCGAGGGGGACAGATACGCAGTATTTT | CASRPRGTDTQYF
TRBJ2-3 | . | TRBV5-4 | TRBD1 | TGTGCCAGCAGCTTGGAAAAATCGGGACAGGTAACAGATACGCAGTATTTT | CASSLEKSGQVTDTQYF
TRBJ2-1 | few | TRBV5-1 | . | TGCGCCAGCAGCTTGGAAGCCGTCGAATACTACGCGGACAATGAGCAGTTCTTC | CASSLEAVEYYADNEQFF
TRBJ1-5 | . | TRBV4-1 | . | TGCGCCAGCAGCCAAGGACAGGTGGATTTAGAGCCCCAGCATTTT | CASSQGQVDLEPQHF
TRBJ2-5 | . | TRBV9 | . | TGTGCCAGCAGCGTAGGTGCGGGGGCCCAAGAGACCCAGTACTTC | CASSVGAGAQETQYF
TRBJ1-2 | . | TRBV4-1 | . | TGCGCCAGCAGCCAAATAGACTCTCTGGTCTATGGCTACACCTTC | CASSQIDSLVYGYTF
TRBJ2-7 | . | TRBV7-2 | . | TGTGCCAGCAGCCAAACCGGGACTTTCTACGAGCAGTACTTC | CASSQTGTFYEQYF
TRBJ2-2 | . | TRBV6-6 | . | TGTGCCAGCAAGGACAGTAACACCGGGGAGCTGTTTTTT | CASKDSNTGELFF
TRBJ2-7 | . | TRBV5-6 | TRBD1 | TGTGCCAGCAGCTCGCAAGGACAGGGGTGGCACGAGCAGTACTTC | CASSSQGQGWHEQYF
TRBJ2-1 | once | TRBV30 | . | TGTGCCTGGAGGGGGGGTGGCGGAAAGGCCTACAATGAGCAGTTCTTC | CAWRGGGGKAYNEQFF
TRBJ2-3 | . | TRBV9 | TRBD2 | TGTGCCAGCAGCGTTAGCGGGAGAGGGGGGACAGATACGCAGTATTTT | CASSVSGRGGTDTQYF
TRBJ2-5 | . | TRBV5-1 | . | TGCGCCAGCAGCGGGGGGAGAGTTCAAGAGACCCAGTACTTC | CASSGGRVQETQYF
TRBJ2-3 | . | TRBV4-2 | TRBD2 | TGTGCCAGCAGCCCCGAACTAGCGACAGATACGCAGTATTTT | CASSPELATDTQYF
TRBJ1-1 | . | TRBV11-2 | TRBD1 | TGTGCCAGCACTCCTCAGGGAAAGGGGGCTTTCACTGAAGCTTTCTTT | CASTPQGKGAFTEAFF
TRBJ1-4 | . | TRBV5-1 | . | TGCGCCAGCAGCTCTTTCCTCCGGGAGACAACTAATGAAAAACTGTTTTTT | CASSSFLRETTNEKLFF
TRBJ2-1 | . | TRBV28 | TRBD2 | TGTGCCAGCGTCCCTAGCGGGATCTACAATGAGCAGTTCTTC | CASVPSGIYNEQFF
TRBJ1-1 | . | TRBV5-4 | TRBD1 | TGTGCCAGCAGCACCCGGGACAGGGTGGAAACTGAAGCTTTCTTT | CASSTRDRVETEAFF
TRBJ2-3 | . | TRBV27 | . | TGTGCCAGCAGTTTCCCCTTTTCCACAGATACGCAGTATTTT | CASSFPFSTDTQYF
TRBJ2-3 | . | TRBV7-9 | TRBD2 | TGTGCCAGCAGCCGCACTAGCGGGGAGTCGTCAGCAGGTACGCAGTATTTT | CASSRTSGESSAGTQYF
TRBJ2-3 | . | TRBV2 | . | TGTGCCAGCAGTGGGGCGGTGGGGGCAGCCACAGATACGCAGTATTTT | CASSGAVGAATDTQYF
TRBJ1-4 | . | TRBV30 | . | TGTGCCTGGAGTGAAGGGCAGGGGAATGAAAAACTGTTTTTT | CAWSEGQGNEKLFF
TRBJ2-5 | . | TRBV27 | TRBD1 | TGTGCCACCCGGACAGGGGGCATGGAGACCCAGTACTTC | CATRTGGMETQYF
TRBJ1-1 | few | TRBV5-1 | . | TGCGCCAGCAGCTCCGGCGCGGGCTTCGCTGAAGCTTTCTTT | CASSSGAGFAEAFF
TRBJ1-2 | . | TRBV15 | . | TGTGCCACCAGCAGATCCCGCGGGCGAGCTAACTATGGCTACACCTTC | CATSRSRGRANYGYTF
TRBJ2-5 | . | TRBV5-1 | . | TGCGCCAGCAGCTTGGCCAGGGCAGGGGAGACCCAGTACTTC | CASSLARAGETQYF
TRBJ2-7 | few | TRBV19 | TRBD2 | TGTGCCAGTAGTCCCTCTAGCGGGAGGGTCGACGAGCAGTACTTC | CASSPSSGRVDEQYF
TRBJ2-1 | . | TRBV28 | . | TGTGCCAGCAGTTTACCCTATGGCGGCCAGTTCTTC | CASSLPYGGQFF
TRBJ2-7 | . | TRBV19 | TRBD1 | TGTTCCAGTAGTCAACAGGGGGTCGAGCAGTACTTC | CSSSQQGVEQYF
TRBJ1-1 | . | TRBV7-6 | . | TGTGCCAGCAGCTTAAGGAGCGGTAACACTGAAGCTTTCTTT | CASSLRSGNTEAFF
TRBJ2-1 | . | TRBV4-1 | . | TGCGCCAGCAGCCGTTACAGAGACAATGAGCAGTTCTTC | CASSRYRDNEQFF
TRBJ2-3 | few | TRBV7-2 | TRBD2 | TGTGCCAGCAGCTTAGCCCCCCCCGGGAGGGGATTCTACACAGATACGCAGTATTTT | CASSLAPPGRGFYTDTQYF
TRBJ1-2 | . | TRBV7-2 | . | TGTGCCAGCAGCTTAGTGGAGGGAGGGGGGTATGGCTACACCTTC | CASSLVEGGGYGYTF
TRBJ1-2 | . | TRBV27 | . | TGTGCCAGCAGCCTTAGTCAGGGACTTCTGAACTATGGCTACACCTTC | CASSLSQGLLNYGYTF
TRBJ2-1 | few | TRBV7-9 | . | TGTGCCAGCAGCTTAAAGGCAGGGACTTACAATGAGCAGTTCTTC | CASSLKAGTYNEQFF
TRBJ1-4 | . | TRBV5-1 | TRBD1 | TGCGCCAGCAGCCTGCAGGGGGCTGGAGAAAAACTGTTTTTT | CASSLQGAGEKLFF
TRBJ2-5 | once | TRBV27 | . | TGTGCCGCTCAGGGCCAGTACTTC | CAAQGQYF
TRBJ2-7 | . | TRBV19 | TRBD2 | TGTGCCAGTAGTTCTAGCGGGACGTCCTACGAGCAGTACTTC | CASSSSGTSYEQYF
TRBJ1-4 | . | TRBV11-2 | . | TGTGCCAGCAGCTTAGTGGTTGGGGCAAAACTGTTTTTT | CASSLVVGAKLFF
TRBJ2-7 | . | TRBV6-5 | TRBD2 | TGTGCCAGCAGGCGGACTAGTCTGCCTTCCTACGAGCAGTACTTC | CASRRTSLPSYEQYF
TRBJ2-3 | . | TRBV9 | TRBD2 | TGTGCCAGCACCGCGGGGGGGGGCACAGATACGCAGTATTTT | CASTAGGGTDTQYF
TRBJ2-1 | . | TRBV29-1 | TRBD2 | TGCAGCGTTGATATCGGACTAGCAATTTACAATGAGCAGTTCTTC | CSVDIGLAIYNEQFF
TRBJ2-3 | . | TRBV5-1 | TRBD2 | TGCGCCAGCAGCTTGGAGGGATGGCCGGGGGGGCGGCGCACAGATACGCAGTATTTT | CASSLEGWPGGRRTDTQYF
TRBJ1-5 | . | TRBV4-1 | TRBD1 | TGCGCCAGCAGCCAACAGGGGGCAAATCAGCCCCAGCATTTT | CASSQQGANQPQHF
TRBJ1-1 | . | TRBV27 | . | TGTGCCAGCAGTTTGCGGACAGTAACGAACACTGAAGCTTTCTTT | CASSLRTVTNTEAFF
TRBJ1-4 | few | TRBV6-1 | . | TGTGCCAGCAGTGAATTGGGGGGATCGGGTGAAAAACTGTTTTTT | CASSELGGSGEKLFF
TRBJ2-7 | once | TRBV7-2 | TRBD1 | TGTGCCAGCAGCCGAGTAGGGACAGTTGAGCAGTACTTC | CASSRVGTVEQYF
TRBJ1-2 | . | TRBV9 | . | TGTGCCAGCAGAGGAACAGGGACTACGGAAAACTTCTATGGCTACACCTTC | CASRGTGTTENFYGYTF